The 9 T cell receptor beta chains reported below all come from one sample, sequenced in a study of blood T cell repertoires in COVID-19. Produced via immunoSEQ multiplex PCR; TCRdb's table is partial and in-frame only. The table lists 180,000 or so clones, nearly 80% of them singletons. Material: PBMCs or T cells enriched from blood (not recorded which). Receptors were obtained from a man aged 55 to 70 who had been exposed to COVID-19.

This chain uses TRBV7-9 with TRBJ1-3; no clear D gene. The CDR3 length is 14 residues. Deletions cut 1 base from V and 3 bases from J, with 7 bases between. The germline V gene encodes CDR1 SEHNR and CDR2 FQNEAQ (reference sequence). The CDR3 region is CASSLVRDGNTIYF. CDR3 nucleotide sequence: TGTGCCAGCAGCTTAGTCCGGGATGGAAACACCATATATTTT.

The chain has TRBV6-6 and TRBJ2-1, with 7 bases aligning to TRBD2. There are 15 residues in the CDR3. Per the germline V gene, CDR1 is MNHNY and CDR2 is SVGAGI (reference sequence). V shed 2 bases and J 7 bases; nucleotides not matched to a gene: 8. DNA of the CDR3: TGTGCCAGCAGTTACGGGGTAGCGGGTGTAAATGAGCAGTTCTTC. This encodes CASSYGVAGVNEQFF.

The chain joins TRBV6-4 to TRBJ2-2; the D gene is possibly TRBD1 (6 bases). The CDR3 has 16 residues. Germline V gene lookup returns CDR1 MRHNA and CDR2 SNTAGT. Trimming took 3 bases from V and 1 from J, leaving 12 bases between them. CDR3 nucleotides: TGTGCCAGCAGTGAGCAGGGGCACCTGAACACCGGGGAGCTGTTTTTT. As protein: CASSEQGHLNTGELFF.

The V call is TRBV6-1, the J call TRBJ2-5; the D gene is possibly TRBD1 (5 bases). Germline CDR1 and CDR2: MNHNS and SASEGT. With 0 bases removed from V and 5 bases from J, the gap between germline ends came to 10 bases. The CDR3 loop spans 14 amino acids. The CDR3 sequence is CASSEAGARETQYF. CDR3 DNA: TGTGCCAGCAGTGAAGCTGGGGCCCGGGAGACCCAGTACTTC.

The chain is built from TRBV4-2 and TRBJ2-7; the D gene is possibly TRBD1 (6 bases). V was pared by 5 bases and J by 1 base, with 15 bases between. Germline CDR1 LGHNA, CDR2 YNFKEQ. The CDR3 runs 15 residues. CDR3 bases: TGTGCCAGCAGCTTTAGGACAGAGGGTTCCTACGAGCAGTACTTC. It yields the protein CASSFRTEGSYEQYF.

A note on this clone: Within the sample, other DNA sequences also encode this same CDR3. The chain carries TRBV29-1 and TRBJ1-2; 7 bases line up with TRBD1. The CDR3 consists of 12 residues. Germline CDR1 reads SQVTM; CDR2 reads ANQGSEA. J was trimmed by 4 bases and V by 3 bases; bases with no gene match: 2. The CDR3 spells CSVETGSYGYTF. Here the CDR3 DNA reads TGCAGCGTTGAGACAGGGAGCTATGGCTACACCTTC.

This clone was observed a few times. The chain has TRBV28 and TRBJ2-7; D may be TRBD1 (8 bases). Trimming removed 2 bases from V and 3 bases from J, with 11 bases in between. The CDR3 consists of 14 residues. Germline CDR1 and CDR2: MDHEN and SYDVKM. The CDR3 coding sequence is TGTGCCAGCAGTTTACACAGGGGGGGCTACGAGCAGTACTTC. Protein: CASSLHRGGYEQYF.

This clone was observed a handful of times. The chain joins TRBV12-3 or TRBV12-4 to TRBJ2-2; no firm D call. V gave up 6 bases and J gave up 6 bases, with 8 bases separating them. The CDR3 is 12 amino acids. The CDR3 loop is CASSPVAGELFF. The CDR3 DNA is TGTGCCAGCAGCCCGGTGGCCGGGGAGCTGTTTTTT.

The CDR3 DNA follows: TGTGCCAGCAGTGACGACCGGGATATAAACACCGGGGAGCTGTTTTTT. Translating gives CASSDDRDINTGELFF. The chain recombines TRBV6-4 with TRBJ2-2; maybe TRBD2 (5 bases). This CDR3 is 16 amino acids long. CDR1 is MRHNA, CDR2 SNTAGT, per germline. V was trimmed by 2 bases and J by 2 bases, leaving 12 bases between them.